This entry concerns a single T cell receptor beta chain. What it binds is not known. These data originate in a study of T-cell reconstitution after alpha-beta-depleted transplantation in children. Study-level findings and limits: Surviving thymic progenitors and recipient T cells were the source of high TCRbeta diversity at day 60 in some patients. In patients about two months after transplant, alpha-beta T cells reportedly arose from several hundred expanded graft clones. At the one-year point after transplant, T-cell counts and TCRbeta diversity were found to come mostly from T cells that had been newly produced.

Researchers prepared the TCRbeta library using unique molecular identifiers, the study reports. TCRdb re-derived calls from the PCR reads in MiXCR, one entry per CDR3 protein. Of hundreds of thousands of distinct CDR3 sequences in the sample, about 17% were seen once. Sample: PBMCs, mostly from graft donor cells, taken 360 days after TCRalphabeta/CD19-depleted stem cell transplant. The TCR originated in a male patient under 10 years old who had a stem cell transplant for acute lymphoblastic leukemia, so the T cells may come from the graft donor.

The CDR3 sequence is CASSLWVARTSGRDWYEQYF. The DNA of the CDR3 is TGTGCCAGCAGCTTGTGGGTGGCACGGACTAGCGGGAGGGATTGGTACGAGCAGTACTTC. The V gene is TRBV5-6, the J gene TRBJ2-7, with 15 bases aligning to TRBD2. V gave up 1 base and J gave up 4 bases; unmatched junction bases: 15. The CDR3 has 20 residues. Germline lookup yields CDR1 SGHDT and CDR2 YYEEEE.